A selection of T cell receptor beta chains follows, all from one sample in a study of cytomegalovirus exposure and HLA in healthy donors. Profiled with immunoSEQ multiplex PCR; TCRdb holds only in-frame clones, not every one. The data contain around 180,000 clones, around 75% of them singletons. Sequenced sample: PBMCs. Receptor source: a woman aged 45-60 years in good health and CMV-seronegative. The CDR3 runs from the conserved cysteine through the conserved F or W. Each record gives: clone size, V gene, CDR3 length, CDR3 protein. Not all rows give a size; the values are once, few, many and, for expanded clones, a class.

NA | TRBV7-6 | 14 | CASSSLGVNTEAFF
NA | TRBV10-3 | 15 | CAISERTSDRGEQFF
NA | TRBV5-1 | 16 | CASSSRGQGRNTEAFF
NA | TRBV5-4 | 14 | CASSLRVDTGELFF
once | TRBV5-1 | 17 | CATSWGLLAGGTDTQYF
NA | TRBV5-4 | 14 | CASSGLAGTGELFF
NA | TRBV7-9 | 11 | CAIAGADTQYF
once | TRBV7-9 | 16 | CASSSDRGGYNSPLHF
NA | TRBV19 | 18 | CASSTRGALVGSGNTIYF
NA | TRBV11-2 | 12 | CASGGVLETQYF
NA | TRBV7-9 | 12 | CAIIPSGNTIYF
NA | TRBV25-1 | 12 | CASTPGGGTQYF
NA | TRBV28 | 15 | CASSPQQGARKPQHF
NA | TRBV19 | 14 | CASRNTGGGYGYTF
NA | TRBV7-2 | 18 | CASSLFGSGGASSYEQYF
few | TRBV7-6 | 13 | CASSPRTTYEQYF
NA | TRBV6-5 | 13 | CASSSGDRNTIYF
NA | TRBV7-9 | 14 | CASSLAEGSYGYTF
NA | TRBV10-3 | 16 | CAISEPSGVSYNEQFF
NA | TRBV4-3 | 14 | CASSPGQSNTEAFF
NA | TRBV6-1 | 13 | CASSEAWDRANTF
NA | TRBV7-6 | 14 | CASSALAGSSEQFF
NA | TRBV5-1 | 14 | CASSLVRQGYEQYF
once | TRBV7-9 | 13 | CSSSPDGSYEQYF
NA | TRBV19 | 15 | CASRPPGQSEETQYF
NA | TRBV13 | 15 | CASSRHGTGSYEQYF
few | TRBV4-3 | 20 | CASSQDGPGIAGVNTGELFF
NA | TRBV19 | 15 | CASSIAGGFNQPQHF
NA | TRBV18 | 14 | CASSPRTSPNEQFF
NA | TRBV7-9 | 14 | CASSSDRRRGGYTF
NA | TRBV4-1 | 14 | CASSHRGPPYEQYF
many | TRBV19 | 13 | CATQFGGNQPQHF
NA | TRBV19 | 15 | CASSIGLARTDTQYF
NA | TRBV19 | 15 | CASSSRQAPNEKLFF
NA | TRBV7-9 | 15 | CASSLEQGAFCEAFF
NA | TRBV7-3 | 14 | CASSLMWGGYEQFF
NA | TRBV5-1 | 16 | CASSSTQGGRRGEQYF
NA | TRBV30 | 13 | CAWSVPLSYEQYF
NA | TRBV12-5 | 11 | CASGLNTEAFF
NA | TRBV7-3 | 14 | CASSSLAGEETQYF
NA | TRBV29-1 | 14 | CSARTGVFTGELFF
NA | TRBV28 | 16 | CASSLFTLRSYNEQFF